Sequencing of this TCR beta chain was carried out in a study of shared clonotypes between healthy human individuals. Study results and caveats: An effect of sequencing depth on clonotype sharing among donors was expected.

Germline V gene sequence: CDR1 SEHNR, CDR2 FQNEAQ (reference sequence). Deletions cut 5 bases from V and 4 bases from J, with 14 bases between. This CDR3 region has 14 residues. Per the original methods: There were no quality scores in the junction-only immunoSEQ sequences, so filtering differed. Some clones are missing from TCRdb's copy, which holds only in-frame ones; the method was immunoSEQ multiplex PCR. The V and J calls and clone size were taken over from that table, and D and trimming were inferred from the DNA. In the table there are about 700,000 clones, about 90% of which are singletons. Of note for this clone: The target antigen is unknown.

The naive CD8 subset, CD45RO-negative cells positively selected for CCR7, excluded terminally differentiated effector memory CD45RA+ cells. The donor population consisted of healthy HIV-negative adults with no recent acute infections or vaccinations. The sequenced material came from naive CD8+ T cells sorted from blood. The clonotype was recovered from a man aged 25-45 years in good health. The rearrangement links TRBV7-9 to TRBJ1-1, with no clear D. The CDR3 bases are TGTGCCAGCAGCCCCCGGGCAGCTAGCACTGAAGCTTTCTTT. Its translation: CASSPRAASTEAFF.